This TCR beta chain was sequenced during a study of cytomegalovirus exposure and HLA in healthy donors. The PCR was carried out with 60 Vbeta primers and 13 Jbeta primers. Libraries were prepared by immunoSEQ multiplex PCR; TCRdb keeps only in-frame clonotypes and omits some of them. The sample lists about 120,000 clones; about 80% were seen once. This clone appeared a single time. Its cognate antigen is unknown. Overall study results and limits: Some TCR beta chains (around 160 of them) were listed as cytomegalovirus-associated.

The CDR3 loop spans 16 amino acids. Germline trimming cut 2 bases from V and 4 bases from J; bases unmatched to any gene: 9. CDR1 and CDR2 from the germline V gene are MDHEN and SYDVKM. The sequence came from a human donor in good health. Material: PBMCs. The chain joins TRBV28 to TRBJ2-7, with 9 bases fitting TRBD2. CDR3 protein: CASSLVSGGRLYEQYF. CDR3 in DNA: TGTGCCAGCAGTTTAGTTAGCGGGGGACGCCTTTACGAGCAGTACTTC.